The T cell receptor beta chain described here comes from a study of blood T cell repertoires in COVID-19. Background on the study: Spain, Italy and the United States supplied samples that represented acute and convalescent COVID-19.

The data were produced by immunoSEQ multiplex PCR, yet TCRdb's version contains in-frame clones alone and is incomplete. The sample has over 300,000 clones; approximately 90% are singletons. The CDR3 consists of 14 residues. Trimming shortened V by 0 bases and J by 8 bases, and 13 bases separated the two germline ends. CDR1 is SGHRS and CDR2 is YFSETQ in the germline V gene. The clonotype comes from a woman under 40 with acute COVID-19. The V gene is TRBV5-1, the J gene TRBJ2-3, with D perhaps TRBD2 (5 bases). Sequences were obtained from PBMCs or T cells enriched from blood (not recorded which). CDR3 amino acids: CASSLGGRLVTQYF. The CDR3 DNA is TGCGCCAGCAGCTTGGGTGGGAGATTGGTTACGCAGTATTTT.